This is a list of T cell receptor beta chains from one sample in a study of patients and donors after allogeneic stem cell transplantation. MiXCR, run by TCRdb on the RT-PCR reads, gives a single entry per CDR3 protein. The sample lists over 350,000 distinct CDR3 sequences; roughly 17% were seen once. Specimen: blood, either unsorted or a sorted T cell fraction (not recorded which). All receptors come from a human donor who was either an allogeneic HSCT recipient or a stem cell or donor lymphocyte infusion donor (not recorded which). It is not recorded whose cells these are; they may come from a transplant donor. Each CDR3 is given with its conserved first and last residue. A D gene is named only where the DNA matches it firmly. Clone size is stated in some rows and not others, as once, few, many or a class when expanded.

V gene	J gene	clone size	D gene	CDR3 DNA	CDR3 protein
TRBV29-1	TRBJ1-1	many	-	TGCAGCGTTGGGCAGGACTCACGGCAAGCTTTCTTT	CSVGQDSRQAFF
TRBV5-1	TRBJ2-6	few	-	TGCGCCAGCAGCCCGGATGGTAGCTCTGGGGCCAACGTCCTGACTTTC	CASSPDGSSGANVLTF
TRBV6-1	TRBJ2-5	-	-	TGTGCCAGCAGCCCCAACAACCAAGAGACCCAGTACTTC	CASSPNNQETQYF
TRBV7-2	TRBJ1-2	-	-	TGTGCCAGCAGCTTCCGGGACACATCGCCCTATGGCTACACCTTC	CASSFRDTSPYGYTF
TRBV5-1	TRBJ1-2	few	-	TGCGCCAGCAGCTCGACCGCGGGCGCGGTAAATGGCTACACCTTC	CASSSTAGAVNGYTF
TRBV30	TRBJ2-5	few	-	TGTGCCTGGAGCCTCAGGGGGGGAGGAGAGACCCAGTACTTC	CAWSLRGGGETQYF
TRBV6-1	TRBJ2-2	-	-	TGTGCCAGCAGTGTTAACCCTAGCGCCCATTCCGGGGAGCTGTTTTTT	CASSVNPSAHSGELFF
TRBV12-3/TRBV12-4	TRBJ2-5	few	-	TGTGCCAGCAGTAATCACGAAGAGACCCAGTACTTC	CASSNHEETQYF
TRBV7-2	TRBJ2-7	few	TRBD2	TGTGCCAGCAGCTCCGGACTAGCGGTCTCCTACGAGCAGTACTTC	CASSSGLAVSYEQYF
TRBV29-1	TRBJ2-7	many	-	TGCAGCGTTGAACCGTCGACAGGAGGTTTCGACGAGCAGTACTTC	CSVEPSTGGFDEQYF
TRBV11-3	TRBJ2-3	-	-	TGTGCCAGCAGCTTAGGGCCCGGAACTGACACAGATACGCAGTATTTT	CASSLGPGTDTDTQYF
TRBV5-1	TRBJ2-3	few	TRBD2	TGCGCCAGCAGCCCAAAGCGGGAGTTCGCAGATACGCAGTATTTT	CASSPKREFADTQYF
TRBV6-5	TRBJ2-7	few	-	TGTGCCAGCGCACGAGGGTCCTACGAGCAGTACTTC	CASARGSYEQYF
TRBV10-3	TRBJ2-7	-	-	TGTGCCATCAGTGAGTCTGGATTCTCCTACGAGCAGTACTTC	CAISESGFSYEQYF
TRBV6-1	TRBJ2-1	few	TRBD1	TGTGCCAGCAGTGGCAACCGACAGGGGTATGACAATGAGCAGTTCTTC	CASSGNRQGYDNEQFF
TRBV20-1	TRBJ2-5	few	TRBD2	TGCAGTGCTAGAGATGCGGACTTGGCGGGAGTCCAAGAGACCCAGTACTTC	CSARDADLAGVQETQYF
TRBV12-3/TRBV12-4	TRBJ2-1	many	TRBD2	TGTGCCAGCAGCCCTTTGGTGGCGGGAGGGCCTAGGTACAATGAGCAGTTCTTC	CASSPLVAGGPRYNEQFF
TRBV3-1	TRBJ2-1	few	TRBD2	TGTGCCAGCAGTTCAGGGGGCCTAGCGGGGGGGCAACAGTTCTTC	CASSSGGLAGGQQFF
TRBV4-1	TRBJ1-5	-	-	TGCGCCAGCCGCGACCCCTCGGAGTCCAATCAGCCCCAGCATTTT	CASRDPSESNQPQHF
TRBV28	TRBJ1-3	-	-	TGTGCCAGCAGGATGCGTCGCTCTGGAAACACCATATATTTT	CASRMRRSGNTIYF
TRBV3-1	TRBJ2-7	few	-	TGTGCCAGCAGCCAAGGAAAGACCTACGAGCAGTACTTC	CASSQGKTYEQYF
TRBV24-1	TRBJ1-5	many	-	TGTGCCACTTCTCAGGACTATAGCAATCAGCCCCAGCATTTT	CATSQDYSNQPQHF